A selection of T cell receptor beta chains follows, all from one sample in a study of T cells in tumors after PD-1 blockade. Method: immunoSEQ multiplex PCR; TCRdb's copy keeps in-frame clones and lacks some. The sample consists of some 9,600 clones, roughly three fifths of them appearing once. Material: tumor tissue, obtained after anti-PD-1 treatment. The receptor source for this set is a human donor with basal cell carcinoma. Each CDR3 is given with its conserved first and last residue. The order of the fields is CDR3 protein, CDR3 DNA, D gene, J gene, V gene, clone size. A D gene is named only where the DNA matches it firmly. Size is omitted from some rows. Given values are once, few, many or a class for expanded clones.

CDR3aa: CASSFAGMSSYNEQFF
CDR3nt: TGTGCCAGCAGTTTTGCAGGCATGAGCTCCTACAATGAGCAGTTCTTC
d_gene: NA
j_gene: TRBJ2-1
v_gene: TRBV27
abundance: few

CDR3aa: CASSQDRSAHEQFF
CDR3nt: TGCGCCAGCAGCCAAGATCGGAGTGCCCATGAGCAGTTCTTC
d_gene: NA
j_gene: TRBJ2-1
v_gene: TRBV4-3
abundance: NA

CDR3aa: CASSSSGTYNYGYTF
CDR3nt: TGCGCCAGCAGCTCCTCCGGGACATATAACTATGGCTACACCTTC
d_gene: NA
j_gene: TRBJ1-2
v_gene: TRBV5-1
abundance: medium-sized

CDR3aa: CASSVGRGGNEQFF
CDR3nt: TGTGCCAGCAGCGTAGGACGGGGGGGAAATGAGCAGTTCTTC
d_gene: TRBD2
j_gene: TRBJ2-1
v_gene: TRBV9
abundance: once

CDR3aa: CASGGQFQETQYF
CDR3nt: TGTGCCAGCGGAGGGCAGTTCCAAGAGACCCAGTACTTC
d_gene: NA
j_gene: TRBJ2-5
v_gene: TRBV6-5
abundance: NA

CDR3aa: CASSEGNQPQHF
CDR3nt: TGTGCCAGCAGTGAAGGGAATCAGCCCCAGCATTTT
d_gene: NA
j_gene: TRBJ1-5
v_gene: TRBV6-1
abundance: few

CDR3aa: CASSRYGGLALQETQYF
CDR3nt: TGTGCCAGCAGCCGTTATGGGGGACTCGCCCTTCAAGAGACCCAGTACTTC
d_gene: NA
j_gene: TRBJ2-5
v_gene: TRBV9
abundance: NA

CDR3aa: CASSVGARGSPLHF
CDR3nt: TGTGCCAGCAGCGTGGGGGCTCGGGGATCACCCCTCCACTTT
d_gene: NA
j_gene: TRBJ1-6
v_gene: TRBV7-2
abundance: NA

CDR3aa: CASSPGAGGTDTQYF
CDR3nt: TGTGCCAGCAGCCCTGGGGCGGGGGGCACAGATACGCAGTATTTT
d_gene: TRBD2
j_gene: TRBJ2-3
v_gene: TRBV5-4
abundance: NA

CDR3aa: CAWERGRNTEAFF
CDR3nt: TGTGCCTGGGAAAGGGGGAGGAACACTGAAGCTTTCTTT
d_gene: NA
j_gene: TRBJ1-1
v_gene: TRBV30
abundance: few

CDR3aa: CASSQDWREHTGELFF
CDR3nt: TGTGCCAGCAGCCAAGATTGGCGGGAGCACACCGGGGAGCTGTTTTTT
d_gene: TRBD2
j_gene: TRBJ2-2
v_gene: TRBV4-2
abundance: NA

CDR3aa: CASSLEQGARAFF
CDR3nt: TGTGCCAGCAGCTTAGAACAGGGGGCGCGAGCTTTCTTT
d_gene: TRBD1
j_gene: TRBJ1-1
v_gene: TRBV7-9
abundance: NA

CDR3aa: CASSRNAQGAYYNSPLHF
CDR3nt: TGTGCCAGCAGTCGGAATGCACAGGGGGCTTACTATAATTCACCCCTCCACTTT
d_gene: TRBD1
j_gene: TRBJ1-6
v_gene: TRBV27
abundance: NA

CDR3aa: CASSVGLSAGERYEQYF
CDR3nt: TGTGCCAGCAGTGTAGGCCTCTCAGCGGGAGAGAGGTACGAGCAGTACTTC
d_gene: TRBD2
j_gene: TRBJ2-7
v_gene: TRBV6-1
abundance: few

CDR3aa: CASSVGIGKLDYGYTF
CDR3nt: TGTGCCAGCAGCGTAGGTATAGGCAAGCTTGACTATGGCTACACCTTC
d_gene: NA
j_gene: TRBJ1-2
v_gene: TRBV9
abundance: NA

CDR3aa: CASSSWGYTF
CDR3nt: TGTGCCAGCAGCTCGTGGGGCTACACCTTC
d_gene: NA
j_gene: TRBJ1-2
v_gene: TRBV9
abundance: once

CDR3aa: CASSSNGLEYNEQFF
CDR3nt: TGTGCCAGCAGCTCTAATGGACTAGAATACAATGAGCAGTTCTTC
d_gene: TRBD2
j_gene: TRBJ2-1
v_gene: TRBV7-3
abundance: NA

CDR3aa: CASSPGDGFYNEQFF
CDR3nt: TGCGCCAGCAGTCCAGGGGACGGGTTTTACAATGAGCAGTTCTTC
d_gene: NA
j_gene: TRBJ2-1
v_gene: TRBV5-1
abundance: NA

CDR3aa: CAWTITNRGAKNIQYF
CDR3nt: TGTGCCTGGACGATAACCAACAGGGGAGCCAAAAACATTCAGTACTTC
d_gene: TRBD1
j_gene: TRBJ2-4
v_gene: TRBV30
abundance: NA

CDR3aa: CASSFTGVPGLAGGEQFF
CDR3nt: TGTGCCAGCAGCTTTACCGGTGTCCCCGGACTAGCGGGAGGTGAGCAGTTCTTC
d_gene: TRBD2
j_gene: TRBJ2-1
v_gene: TRBV11-2
abundance: few

CDR3aa: CASSPRNWDSYTGELFF
CDR3nt: TGCGCCAGCAGCCCTCGAAACTGGGACAGCTACACCGGGGAGCTGTTTTTT
d_gene: TRBD1
j_gene: TRBJ2-2
v_gene: TRBV4-3
abundance: medium-sized

CDR3aa: CASSQSGGAFF
CDR3nt: TGTGCCAGCAGCCAGTCAGGGGGAGCTTTCTTT
d_gene: TRBD1
j_gene: TRBJ1-1
v_gene: TRBV3-1/TRBV3-2
abundance: NA

CDR3aa: CASSISGSYNSPLHF
CDR3nt: TGTGCCAGTAGTATTAGTGGCAGCTATAATTCACCCCTCCACTTT
d_gene: NA
j_gene: TRBJ1-6
v_gene: TRBV19
abundance: NA

CDR3aa: CASSDAGRLLEKLFF
CDR3nt: TGTGCCAGCAGTGACGCGGGACGGCTTCTGGAAAAACTGTTTTTT
d_gene: NA
j_gene: TRBJ1-4
v_gene: TRBV6-2/TRBV6-3
abundance: NA

CDR3aa: CASSYRLSGNPGTDTQYF
CDR3nt: TGTGCCAGCAGTTACCGACTGAGCGGGAATCCGGGCACAGATACGCAGTATTTT
d_gene: TRBD2
j_gene: TRBJ2-3
v_gene: TRBV6-2/TRBV6-3
abundance: NA

CDR3aa: CASSSQRANVLTF
CDR3nt: TGTGCCAGCAGCTCACAGAGGGCCAACGTCCTGACTTTC
d_gene: NA
j_gene: TRBJ2-6
v_gene: TRBV7-3
abundance: NA

CDR3aa: CASSYYRGSYNEQFF
CDR3nt: TGCGCCAGCAGCTATTACAGGGGCTCCTACAATGAGCAGTTCTTC
d_gene: TRBD1
j_gene: TRBJ2-1
v_gene: TRBV5-1
abundance: NA

CDR3aa: CASSVRDSQNTIYF
CDR3nt: TGTGCCAGCAGCGTCCGGGACAGCCAAAACACCATATATTTT
d_gene: TRBD1
j_gene: TRBJ1-3
v_gene: TRBV9
abundance: NA

CDR3aa: CASSYGGYTF
CDR3nt: TGTGCCAGCAGTTACGGTGGCTACACCTTC
d_gene: NA
j_gene: TRBJ1-2
v_gene: TRBV6-6
abundance: NA

CDR3aa: CAWKGQPGNTIYF
CDR3nt: TGTGCCTGGAAGGGACAGCCTGGAAACACCATATATTTT
d_gene: TRBD1
j_gene: TRBJ1-3
v_gene: TRBV30
abundance: NA

CDR3aa: CASVRGGIDTQYF
CDR3nt: TGTGCCAGCGTACGGGGGGGCATCGATACGCAGTATTTT
d_gene: TRBD2
j_gene: TRBJ2-3
v_gene: TRBV12-3/TRBV12-4
abundance: once

CDR3aa: CASSSTLPTDTQYF
CDR3nt: TGTGCCAGCAGCTCGACCCTACCCACAGATACGCAGTATTTT
d_gene: NA
j_gene: TRBJ2-3
v_gene: TRBV7-2
abundance: medium-sized

CDR3aa: CASSYSWDGGLQPQHF
CDR3nt: TGTGCCAGCAGTTACTCTTGGGATGGGGGGCTTCAGCCCCAGCATTTT
d_gene: NA
j_gene: TRBJ1-5
v_gene: TRBV6-6
abundance: NA

CDR3aa: CASSPQSQETQYF
CDR3nt: TGCGCCAGCAGCCCCCAGAGCCAAGAGACCCAGTACTTC
d_gene: NA
j_gene: TRBJ2-5
v_gene: TRBV23-1
abundance: NA

CDR3aa: CASSLVNRGVWNEQFF
CDR3nt: TGCGCCAGCAGCTTGGTGAACAGGGGGGTTTGGAATGAGCAGTTCTTC
d_gene: TRBD1
j_gene: TRBJ2-1
v_gene: TRBV5-1
abundance: NA

CDR3aa: CASSSDGTSVSYEQYF
CDR3nt: TGTGCCAGCAGCTCGGACGGGACTAGCGTCTCCTACGAGCAGTACTTC
d_gene: TRBD2
j_gene: TRBJ2-7
v_gene: TRBV5-5
abundance: NA

CDR3aa: CASSIKGGHYEQYF
CDR3nt: TGTGCCAGTAGTATAAAGGGGGGCCATTACGAGCAGTACTTC
d_gene: NA
j_gene: TRBJ2-7
v_gene: TRBV19
abundance: few

CDR3aa: CAWKVTDTQYF
CDR3nt: TGTGCCTGGAAGGTGACAGATACGCAGTATTTT
d_gene: NA
j_gene: TRBJ2-3
v_gene: TRBV30
abundance: NA

CDR3aa: CASSQWGEAKEKLFF
CDR3nt: TGTGCCAGCAGCCAATGGGGGGAGGCGAAGGAAAAACTGTTTTTT
d_gene: NA
j_gene: TRBJ1-4
v_gene: TRBV6-5
abundance: NA

CDR3aa: CASSPDQNYGYTF
CDR3nt: TGCGCCAGCAGCCCGGACCAAAACTATGGCTACACCTTC
d_gene: NA
j_gene: TRBJ1-2
v_gene: TRBV5-1
abundance: NA

CDR3aa: CASGIQITRDNHSPLHF
CDR3nt: TGTGCTAGTGGTATTCAAATAACCCGAGACAACCATTCACCCCTCCACTTT
d_gene: NA
j_gene: TRBJ1-6
v_gene: TRBV12-5
abundance: NA

CDR3aa: CASPLPPSGRAREQYF
CDR3nt: TGTGCCAGCCCCCTCCCCCCTAGCGGGAGGGCCCGGGAGCAGTACTTC
d_gene: TRBD2
j_gene: TRBJ2-7
v_gene: TRBV7-2
abundance: NA

CDR3aa: CASSIQSSGNTIYF
CDR3nt: TGTGCCAGCAGTATACAGAGCTCTGGAAACACCATATATTTT
d_gene: NA
j_gene: TRBJ1-3
v_gene: TRBV6-6
abundance: few

CDR3aa: CASSFGRNTEAFF
CDR3nt: TGTGCCAGCAGCTTCGGGCGGAACACTGAAGCTTTCTTT
d_gene: NA
j_gene: TRBJ1-1
v_gene: TRBV7-3
abundance: NA

CDR3aa: CASSAPTSGYTF
CDR3nt: TGTGCCAGCAGCGCCCCGACGTCGGGCTACACCTTC
d_gene: NA
j_gene: TRBJ1-2
v_gene: TRBV7-2
abundance: NA

CDR3aa: CASSPGAGELFF
CDR3nt: TGTGCCAGCTCCCCGGGGGCCGGGGAGCTGTTTTTT
d_gene: NA
j_gene: TRBJ2-2
v_gene: TRBV9
abundance: NA